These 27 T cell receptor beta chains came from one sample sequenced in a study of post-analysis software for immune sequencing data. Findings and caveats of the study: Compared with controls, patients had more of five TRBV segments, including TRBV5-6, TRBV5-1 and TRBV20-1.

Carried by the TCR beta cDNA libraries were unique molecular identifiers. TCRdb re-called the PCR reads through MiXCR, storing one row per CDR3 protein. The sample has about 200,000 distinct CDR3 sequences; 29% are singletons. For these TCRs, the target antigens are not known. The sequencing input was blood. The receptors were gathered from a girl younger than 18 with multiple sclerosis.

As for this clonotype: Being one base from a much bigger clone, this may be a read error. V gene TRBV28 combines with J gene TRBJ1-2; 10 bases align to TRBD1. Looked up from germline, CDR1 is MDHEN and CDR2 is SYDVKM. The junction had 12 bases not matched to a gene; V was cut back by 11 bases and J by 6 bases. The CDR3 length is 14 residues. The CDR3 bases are TGTGCCGGCACCAGGACAGGGGGTCCTGATGGCTACACCTTC. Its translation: CAGTRTGGPDGYTF.

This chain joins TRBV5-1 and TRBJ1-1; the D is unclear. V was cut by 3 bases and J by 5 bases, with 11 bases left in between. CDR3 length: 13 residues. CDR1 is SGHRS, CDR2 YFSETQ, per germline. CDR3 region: CASSSASGTEAFF. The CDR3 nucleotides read TGCGCCAGCAGCTCAGCGTCCGGGACTGAAGCTTTCTTT. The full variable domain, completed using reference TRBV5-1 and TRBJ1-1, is KAGVTQTPRYLIKTRGQQVTLSCSPISGHRSVSWYQQTPGQGLQFLFEYFSETQRNKGNFPGRFSGRQFSNSRSEMNVSTLELGDSALYLCASSSASGTEAFFGQGTRLTVV.

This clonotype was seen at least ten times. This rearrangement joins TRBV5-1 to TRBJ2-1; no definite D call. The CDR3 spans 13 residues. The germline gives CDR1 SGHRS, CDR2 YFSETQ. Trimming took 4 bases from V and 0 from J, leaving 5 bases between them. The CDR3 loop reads CASSKSSYNEQFF. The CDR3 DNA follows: TGCGCCAGCAGCAAGAGCTCCTACAATGAGCAGTTCTTC.

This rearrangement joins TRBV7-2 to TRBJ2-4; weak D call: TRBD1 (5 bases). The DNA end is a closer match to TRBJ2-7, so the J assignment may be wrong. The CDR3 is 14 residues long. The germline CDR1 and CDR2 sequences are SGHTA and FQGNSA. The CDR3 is CASSPPSRANEQYF. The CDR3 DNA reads TGTGCCAGCAGCCCCCCGAGCAGGGCGAACGAGCAGTACTTC.

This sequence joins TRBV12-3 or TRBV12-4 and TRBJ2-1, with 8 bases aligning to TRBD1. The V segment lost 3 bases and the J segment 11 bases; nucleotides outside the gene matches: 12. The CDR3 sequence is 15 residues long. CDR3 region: CASSFKQGVLRKQFF. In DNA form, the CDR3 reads TGTGCCAGCAGTTTCAAACAGGGGGTTTTAAGGAAGCAGTTCTTC.

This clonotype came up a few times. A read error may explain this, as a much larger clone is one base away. The CDR3 DNA reads TGTGCCAGCAGTCCCTCTAGCGGGACCGCCCGAGGCGATGAGCAGTTCTTC. Amino acid sequence: CASSPSSGTARGDEQFF. V is TRBV28 and J is TRBJ2-1, with TRBD2 matching over 9 bases. V shed 5 bases and J 8 bases; nucleotides not matched to a gene: 16. This CDR3 is built from 17 residues. Germline-derived CDR1 and CDR2 are MDHEN and SYDVKM.

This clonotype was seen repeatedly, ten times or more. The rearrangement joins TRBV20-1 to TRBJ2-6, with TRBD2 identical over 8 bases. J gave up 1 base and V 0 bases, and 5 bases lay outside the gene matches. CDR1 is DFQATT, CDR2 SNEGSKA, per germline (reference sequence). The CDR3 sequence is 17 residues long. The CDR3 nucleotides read TGCAGTGCTAGAGATCCAAGCGGGAGTTCTGGGGCCAACGTCCTGACTTTC. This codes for CSARDPSGSSGANVLTF.

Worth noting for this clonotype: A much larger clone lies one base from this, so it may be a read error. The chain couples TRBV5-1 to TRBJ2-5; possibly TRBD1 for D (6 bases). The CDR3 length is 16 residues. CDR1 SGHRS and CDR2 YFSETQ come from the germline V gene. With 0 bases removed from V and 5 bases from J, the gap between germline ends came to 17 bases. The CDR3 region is CASSLARQVAKETQYF. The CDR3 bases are TGCGCCAGCAGCTTGGCGAGACAGGTGGCGAAGGAGACCCAGTACTTC.

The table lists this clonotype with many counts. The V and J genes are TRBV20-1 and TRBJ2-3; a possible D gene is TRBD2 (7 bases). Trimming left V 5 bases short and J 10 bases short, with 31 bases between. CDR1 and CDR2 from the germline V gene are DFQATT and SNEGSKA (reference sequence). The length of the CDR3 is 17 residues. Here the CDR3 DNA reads TGCAGTGCTCGCCCCGAGGGGGGGCCCCGTCTTGAGTGGGCGCAGTATTTT. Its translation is CSARPEGGPRLEWAQYF.

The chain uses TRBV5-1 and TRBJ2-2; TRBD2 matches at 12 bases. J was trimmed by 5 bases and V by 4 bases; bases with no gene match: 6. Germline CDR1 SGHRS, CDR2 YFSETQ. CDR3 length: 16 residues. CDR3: CASSPGLAGSTGELFF. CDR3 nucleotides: TGCGCCAGCAGCCCTGGACTAGCGGGGAGTACCGGGGAGCTGTTTTTT.

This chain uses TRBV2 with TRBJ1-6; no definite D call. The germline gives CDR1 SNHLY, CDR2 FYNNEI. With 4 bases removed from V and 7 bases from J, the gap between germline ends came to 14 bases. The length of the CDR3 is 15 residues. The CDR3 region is CASSGQAAVNSPLHF. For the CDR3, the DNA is TGTGCCAGCAGTGGTCAGGCCGCAGTGAATTCACCCCTCCACTTT.

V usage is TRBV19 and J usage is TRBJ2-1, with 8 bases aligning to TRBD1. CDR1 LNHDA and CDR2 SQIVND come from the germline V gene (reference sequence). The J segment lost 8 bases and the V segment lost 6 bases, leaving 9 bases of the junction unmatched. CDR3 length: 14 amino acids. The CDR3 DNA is TGTGCCAGTAGCTGGGGTGGACAGGGAGATGAGCAGTTCTTC. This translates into CASSWGGQGDEQFF.

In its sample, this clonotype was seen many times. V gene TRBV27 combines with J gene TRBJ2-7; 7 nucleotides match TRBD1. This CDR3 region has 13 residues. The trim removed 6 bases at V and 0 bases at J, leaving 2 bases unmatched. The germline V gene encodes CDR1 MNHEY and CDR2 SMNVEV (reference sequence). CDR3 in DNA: TGTGCCAGCAGAGGGACAGTCTCCTACGAGCAGTACTTC. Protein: CASRGTVSYEQYF.

CDR3 sequence (DNA): TGCAGCGCCGGACAGATCAACACTGAAGCTTTCTTT. It codes for CSAGQINTEAFF. The chain joins TRBV29-1 to TRBJ1-1; maybe TRBD1 (6 bases). The V gene's germline CDR1 is SQVTM and CDR2 ANQGSEA. The CDR3 consists of 12 residues. The V end lost 7 bases, the J end lost 2 bases, and 11 bases lay between the germline ends.

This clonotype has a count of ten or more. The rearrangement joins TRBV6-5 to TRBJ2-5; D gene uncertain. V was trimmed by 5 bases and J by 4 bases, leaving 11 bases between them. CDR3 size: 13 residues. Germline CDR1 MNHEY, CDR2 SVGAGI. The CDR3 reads CASSQRRSETQYF. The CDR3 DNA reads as TGTGCCAGCAGTCAGAGAAGATCAGAGACCCAGTACTTC.

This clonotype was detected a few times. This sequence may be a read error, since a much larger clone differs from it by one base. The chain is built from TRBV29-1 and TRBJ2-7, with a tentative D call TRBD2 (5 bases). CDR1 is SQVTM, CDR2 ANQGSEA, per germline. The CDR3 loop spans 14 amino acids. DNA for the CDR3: TGCAGCGCTGAAACCCGAGGGAGCTCCTACGAGCAGTACTTC. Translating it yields CSAETRGSSYEQYF.

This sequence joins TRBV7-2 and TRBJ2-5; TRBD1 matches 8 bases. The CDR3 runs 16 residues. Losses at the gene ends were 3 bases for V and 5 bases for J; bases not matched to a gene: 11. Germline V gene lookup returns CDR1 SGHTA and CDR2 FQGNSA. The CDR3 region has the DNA TGTGCCAGCAGCTTCTCCGGGACAGGTGGGGGGGAGACCCAGTACTTC. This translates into CASSFSGTGGGETQYF.

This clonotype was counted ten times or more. The DNA for the CDR3 is TGCGCCAGCAGACTGACAGGGCCGGACAATGAGCAGTTCTTC. Its protein product is CASRLTGPDNEQFF. The genes are TRBV5-1 and TRBJ2-1, with 7 positions matching TRBD1. Trimming removed 5 bases from V and 5 bases from J; junction bases left unmatched: 7. Germline assignment: CDR1 SGHRS and CDR2 YFSETQ. This CDR3 spans 14 amino acids.

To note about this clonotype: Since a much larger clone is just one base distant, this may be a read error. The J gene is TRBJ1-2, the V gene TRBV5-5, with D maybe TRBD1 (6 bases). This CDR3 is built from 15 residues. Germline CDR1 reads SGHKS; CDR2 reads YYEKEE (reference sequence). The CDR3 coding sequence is TGTGCCAGCAGCTTGGATCGTGGCAGGGGCTATGGCCACACCTTC. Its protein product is CASSLDRGRGYGHTF.

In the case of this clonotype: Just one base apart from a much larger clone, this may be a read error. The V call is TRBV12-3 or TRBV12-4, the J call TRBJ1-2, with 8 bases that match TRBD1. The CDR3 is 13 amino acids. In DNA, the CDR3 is TGTGCCAGCAGTCGCGGACAGGGCTATGGCCACACCTTC. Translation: CASSRGQGYGHTF.

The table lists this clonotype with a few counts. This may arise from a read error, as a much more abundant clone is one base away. CDR3 residues: CSALGTVDYNEQYF. For the CDR3, the DNA is TGCAGCGCCCTAGGGACGGTAGATTACAATGAGCAGTACTTC. This rearrangement joins TRBV29-1 to TRBJ2-7; D may match TRBD1 or TRBD2 (5 bases each). Germline V gene data show CDR1 as SQVTM and CDR2 as ANQGSEA. The CDR3 is 14 amino acids. V was pared by 7 bases and J by 7 bases, with 23 bases between.

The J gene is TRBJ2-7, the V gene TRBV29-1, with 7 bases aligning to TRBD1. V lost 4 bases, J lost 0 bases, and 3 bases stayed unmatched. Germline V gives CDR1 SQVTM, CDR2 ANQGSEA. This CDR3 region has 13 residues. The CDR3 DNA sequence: TGCAGCGTTGTACAGGGGAGCTCCTACGAGCAGTACTTC. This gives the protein CSVVQGSSYEQYF.

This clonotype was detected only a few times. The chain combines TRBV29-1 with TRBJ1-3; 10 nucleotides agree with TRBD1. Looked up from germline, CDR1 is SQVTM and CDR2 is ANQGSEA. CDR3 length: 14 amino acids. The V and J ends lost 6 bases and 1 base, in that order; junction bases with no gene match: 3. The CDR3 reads CSVRTGGSGNTIYF. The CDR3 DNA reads TGCAGCGTGAGGACAGGGGGTTCTGGAAACACCATATATTTT.

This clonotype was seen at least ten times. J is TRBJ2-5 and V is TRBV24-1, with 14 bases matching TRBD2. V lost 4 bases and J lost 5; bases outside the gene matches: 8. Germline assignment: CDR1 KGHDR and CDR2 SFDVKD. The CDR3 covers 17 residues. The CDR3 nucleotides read TGTGCCACCAGTGACGAAGGGACTAGCGGGAGTGGGGAGACCCAGTACTTC. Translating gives CATSDEGTSGSGETQYF.

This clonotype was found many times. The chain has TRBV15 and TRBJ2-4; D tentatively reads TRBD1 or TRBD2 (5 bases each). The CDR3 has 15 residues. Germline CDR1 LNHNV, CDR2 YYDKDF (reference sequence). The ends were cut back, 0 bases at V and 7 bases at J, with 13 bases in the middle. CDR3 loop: CATSREAGDGNIQYF. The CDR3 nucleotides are TGTGCCACCAGCAGAGAGGCCGGGGACGGTAACATTCAGTACTTC.

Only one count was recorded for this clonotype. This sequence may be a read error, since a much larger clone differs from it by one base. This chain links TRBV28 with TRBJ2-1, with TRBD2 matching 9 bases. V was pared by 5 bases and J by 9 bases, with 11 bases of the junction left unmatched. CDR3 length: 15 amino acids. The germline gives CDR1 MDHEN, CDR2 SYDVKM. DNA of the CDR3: TGTGCCAGCAGTCTTAGCGGGAGCGGGGGTGGTGAGCAGTTCTTC. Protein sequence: CASSLSGSGGGEQFF. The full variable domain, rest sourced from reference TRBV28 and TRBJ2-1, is DVKVTQSSRYLVKRTGEKVFLECVQDMDHENMFWYRQDPGLGLRLIYFSYDVKMKEKGDIPEGYSVSREKKERFSLILESASTNQTSMYLCASSLSGSGGGEQFFGPGTRLTVL.

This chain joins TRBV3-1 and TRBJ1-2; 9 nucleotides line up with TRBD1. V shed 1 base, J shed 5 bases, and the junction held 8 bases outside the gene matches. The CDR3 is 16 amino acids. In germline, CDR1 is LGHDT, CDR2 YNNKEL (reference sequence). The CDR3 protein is CASSQGSTGQGYGYTF. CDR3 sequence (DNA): TGTGCCAGCAGCCAAGGCTCGACGGGACAGGGTTATGGCTACACCTTC.